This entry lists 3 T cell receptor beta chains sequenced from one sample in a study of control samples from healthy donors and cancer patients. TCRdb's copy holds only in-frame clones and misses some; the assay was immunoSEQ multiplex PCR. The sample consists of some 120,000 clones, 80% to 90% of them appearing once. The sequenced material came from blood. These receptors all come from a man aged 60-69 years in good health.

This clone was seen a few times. The CDR3 nucleotides are TGCGCCAGCACCGGGACAGGGGGATACGAGCAGTACTTC. It specifies CASTGTGGYEQYF. The chain carries TRBV5-1 and TRBJ2-7; TRBD1 matches at 11 bases. V shed 6 bases and J 4 bases; nucleotides not matched to a gene: 3. The CDR3 is made up of 13 amino acids. Germline assignment: CDR1 SGHRS and CDR2 YFSETQ.

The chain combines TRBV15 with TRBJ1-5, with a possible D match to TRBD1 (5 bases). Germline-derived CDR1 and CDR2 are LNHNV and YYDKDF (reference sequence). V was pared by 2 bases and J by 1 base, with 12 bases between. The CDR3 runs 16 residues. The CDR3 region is CATSRMGLTSNQPQHF. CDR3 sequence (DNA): TGTGCCACCAGCAGAATGGGACTTACCAGCAATCAGCCCCAGCATTTT.

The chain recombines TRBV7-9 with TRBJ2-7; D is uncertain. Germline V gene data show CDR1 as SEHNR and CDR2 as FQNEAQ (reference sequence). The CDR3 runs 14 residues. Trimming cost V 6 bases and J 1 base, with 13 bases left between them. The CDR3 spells CASSGSRASYEQYF. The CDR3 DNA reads TGTGCCAGCAGTGGATCTAGAGCTTCCTACGAGCAGTACTTC.